Listed below are T cell receptor beta chains from one sample, sequenced in a study of blood T cell repertoires in COVID-19. This table comes from immunoSEQ multiplex PCR, and its TCRdb copy is limited to in-frame clones, with some not included. The sample consists of 200,000 to 300,000 clones, roughly four fifths of them appearing once. Sequencing input: peripheral blood. These receptors were obtained from a woman in her 70s with acute or convalescent COVID-19. Both conserved end residues are part of each CDR3. A D gene is named only where the DNA matches it firmly. A row's size may be missing; if present it is once, few, many or a size class.

abundance	d_gene	v_gene	j_gene	CDR3aa	CDR3nt
-	-	TRBV6-2/TRBV6-3	TRBJ2-2	CASSYITGTPGELFF	TGTGCCAGCAGTTACATTACAGGAACCCCCGGGGAGCTGTTTTTT
-	TRBD1	TRBV2	TRBJ1-5	CASSDRDRDQPQHF	TGTGCCAGCAGTGACCGGGACAGGGATCAGCCCCAGCATTTT
-	-	TRBV21-1	TRBJ1-1	CASERGTEAFF	TGTGCCAGCGAAAGGGGAACTGAAGCTTTCTTT
-	-	TRBV30	TRBJ1-5	CALGGMGNQPQHF	TGTGCCCTTGGAGGGATGGGCAATCAGCCCCAGCATTTT
-	TRBD1	TRBV7-2	TRBJ1-5	CASSWDRGYQPQHF	TGTGCCAGCAGTTGGGACAGGGGTTATCAGCCCCAGCATTTT
-	-	TRBV5-1	TRBJ1-2	CASSFGQLNYGYTF	TGCGCCAGCAGCTTTGGACAGCTGAACTATGGCTACACCTTC
few	TRBD2	TRBV5-1	TRBJ2-1	CASSLTSGGNEQFF	TGCGCCAGCAGCTTGACTAGCGGGGGAAATGAGCAGTTCTTC
-	-	TRBV6-5	TRBJ1-3	CASSYVRGSGNTIYF	TGTGCCAGCAGTTACGTCAGGGGCTCTGGAAACACCATATATTTT
few	-	TRBV10-2	TRBJ1-4	CASSDLQEQEKLFF	TGCGCCAGCAGTGACCTACAGGAACAGGAAAAACTGTTTTTT
-	TRBD1	TRBV6-2/TRBV6-3	TRBJ1-5	CASSRTGGWQPQHF	TGTGCCAGCAGTCGGACAGGGGGGTGGCAGCCCCAGCATTTT
-	-	TRBV28	TRBJ1-5	CASSPSGGTQHF	TGTGCCAGCAGTCCTAGCGGGGGGACCCAGCATTTT
-	-	TRBV19	TRBJ1-2	CASTTAGGASNYGYTF	TGTGCCAGTACCACAGCCGGGGGGGCCTCTAACTATGGCTACACCTTC
-	TRBD1	TRBV6-2/TRBV6-3	TRBJ2-7	CASSLPGQGFSYEQYF	TGTGCCAGCAGTTTGCCGGGACAGGGATTTTCCTACGAGCAGTACTTC
-	TRBD1	TRBV11-2	TRBJ1-6	CASSSPGQVRLGVFSPLHF	TGTGCCAGCAGCTCTCCGGGACAGGTCCGGTTAGGCGTATTTTCACCCCTCCACTTT